The clone carrying this T cell receptor (beta chain) was counted ten times or more. Its matching antigen is unknown. This sample stems from a study of T cells in Graves' hyperthyroidism and ophthalmopathy. Study results and caveats: Most expanded thyroid clonotypes above 0.001 recurred in blood.

The V and J ends lost 0 bases and 2 bases respectively, with 11 bases between them. The CDR3 has 16 residues. Looked up from germline, CDR1 is LGHNA and CDR2 is YSLEER. Across 18 months, stable Graves' hyperthyroidism was marked by no progression to ophthalmopathy. Exclusion of a patient resulted from uncontrolled infection, other autoimmune disease, pregnancy or lactation. Amplified regions were TCR beta CDR3 sequences from RNA transcripts. HTBI primers were used for first-round RT-PCR of the TCR CDR3. From the multiplex PCR reads, TCRdb called clonotypes with MiXCR, one entry per CDR3 protein. The repertoire holds more than 650,000 distinct CDR3 sequences, around 15% seen once, with roughly 10% in the top ten.

The chain couples TRBV4-3 to TRBJ2-1; D perhaps matches TRBD2 (7 bases). This TCR was recovered from a woman between 18 and 29 years old with Graves' hyperthyroidism. Source material: blood. The CDR3 coding sequence is TGCGCCAGCAGCCAAGAGAGGGGGGGTCCCTACAATGAGCAGTTCTTC. It codes for CASSQERGGPYNEQFF.